The 9 T cell receptor beta chains given below trace back to one sample, sequenced in a study of cytomegalovirus exposure and HLA in healthy donors. It was with 60 Vbeta and 13 Jbeta primers that the PCR ran. Sequencing used immunoSEQ multiplex PCR; TCRdb keeps in-frame clones, though not all of them. The sample has about 130,000 clones, roughly 80% seen once. Sequencing was performed on PBMCs. The receptors stem from a male donor in good health and CMV-seronegative.

V usage is TRBV5-1 and J usage is TRBJ2-5; TRBD1 aligns across 12 bases. Gene TRBJ2-7 matches the end of the DNA better, so the J call may be wrong. The CDR3 length is 17 residues. Germline lookup yields CDR1 SGHRS and CDR2 YFSETQ. CDR3 amino acids: CASSLTGQGALSYEQYF. CDR3 sequence (DNA): TGCGCCAGCAGCTTAACGGGACAGGGGGCGCTTAGCTACGAGCAGTACTTC.

This chain links TRBV6-6 with TRBJ1-2; 7 nucleotides align to TRBD1. The CDR3 has 13 amino acids. Germline V gene data show CDR1 as MNHNY and CDR2 as SVGAGI (reference sequence). The trim removed 6 bases at V and 3 bases at J, leaving 4 bases unmatched. The CDR3 protein is CASSPGQDYGYTF. The DNA for the CDR3 is TGTGCCAGCAGCCCTGGACAGGACTATGGCTACACCTTC.

A few counts support this clone. The CDR3 protein is CASSFVPLGVAQYF. DNA for the CDR3: TGTGCCAGCAGTTTTGTACCGCTCGGAGTAGCCCAGTACTTC. V usage is TRBV27 and J usage is TRBJ2-5; D is ambiguous. The germline gives CDR1 MNHEY, CDR2 SMNVEV (reference sequence). Trimming left V 3 bases short and J 9 bases short, with 17 bases between. The CDR3 has 14 amino acids.

V gene TRBV30 combines with J gene TRBJ2-7; 7 nucleotides match TRBD1. V lost 2 bases to trimming and J lost 3 bases; unmatched junction nucleotides: 7. This CDR3 comprises 14 residues. From germline, CDR1 is GTSNPN and CDR2 SVGIG (reference sequence). DNA of the CDR3: TGTGCCTGGAGTCTCCGGACAGGCGTCTACGAGCAGTACTTC. It specifies CAWSLRTGVYEQYF.

The chain employs TRBV7-9 and TRBJ2-2; possibly TRBD1 for D (5 bases). The length of the CDR3 is 15 residues. V lost 11 bases to trimming and J lost 4 bases, with 20 bases between them. Germline V gives CDR1 SEHNR, CDR2 FQNEAQ (reference sequence). The CDR3 nucleotides are TGTGCCCTTGACCCCCCCGCAGGGTTCACCGGGGAGCTGTTTTTT. Its protein product is CALDPPAGFTGELFF.

This chain links TRBV19 with TRBJ2-3; a weak D match, TRBD2 (6 bases). The CDR3 is 15 amino acids. Deletions cut 3 bases from V and 3 bases from J, with 13 bases between. Germline-derived CDR1 and CDR2 are LNHDA and SQIVND (reference sequence). The CDR3 region is CASSILAGMTDTQYF. CDR3 DNA: TGTGCCAGTAGTATTTTGGCGGGAATGACAGATACGCAGTATTTT.

The CDR3 protein is CASSLASRGTDTQYF. The CDR3 DNA follows: TGTGCCAGCAGCTTGGCCAGCAGGGGAACAGATACGCAGTATTTT. The V call is TRBV5-6, the J call TRBJ2-3; tentative D call: TRBD1 (6 bases). Trimming took 0 bases from V and 3 from J, leaving 11 bases between them. The length of the CDR3 is 15 residues. Germline-derived CDR1 and CDR2 are SGHDT and YYEEEE.

The gene calls are TRBV25-1 and TRBJ2-1, with TRBD2 matching over 9 bases. J gave up 5 bases and V 3 bases, and 5 bases lay outside the gene matches. There are 15 residues in the CDR3. Germline V gene lookup returns CDR1 MGHDK and CDR2 SYGVNS. CDR3 region: CASSDGGRDNNEQFF. The CDR3 DNA sequence: TGTGCCAGCAGTGACGGCGGGAGGGACAACAATGAGCAGTTCTTC.

The rearrangement links TRBV7-9 to TRBJ1-1; 8 bases fit TRBD1. Germline assignment: CDR1 SEHNR and CDR2 FQNEAQ (reference sequence). The CDR3 runs 15 residues. V dropped 5 bases and J dropped 4; count of bases not matched to a gene: 9. The CDR3 here is CASSRPAGGLTEAFF. The CDR3 region has the DNA TGTGCCAGCAGCCGCCCTGCAGGGGGCCTCACTGAAGCTTTCTTT.